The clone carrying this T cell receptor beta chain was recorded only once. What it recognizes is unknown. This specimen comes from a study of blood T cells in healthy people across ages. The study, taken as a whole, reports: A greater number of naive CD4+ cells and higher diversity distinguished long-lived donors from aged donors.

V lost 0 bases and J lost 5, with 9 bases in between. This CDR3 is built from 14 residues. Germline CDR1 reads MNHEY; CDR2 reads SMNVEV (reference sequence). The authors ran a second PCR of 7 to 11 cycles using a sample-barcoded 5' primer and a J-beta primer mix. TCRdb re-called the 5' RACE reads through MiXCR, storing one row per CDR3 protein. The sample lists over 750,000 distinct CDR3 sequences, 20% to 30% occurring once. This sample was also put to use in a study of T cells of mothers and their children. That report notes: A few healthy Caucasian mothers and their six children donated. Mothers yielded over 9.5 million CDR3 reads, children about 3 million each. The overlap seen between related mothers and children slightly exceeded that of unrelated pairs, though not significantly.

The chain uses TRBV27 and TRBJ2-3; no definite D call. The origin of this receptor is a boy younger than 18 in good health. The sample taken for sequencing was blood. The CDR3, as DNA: TGTGCCAGCAGTTTATCAGGCTATATAGATACGCAGTATTTT. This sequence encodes CASSLSGYIDTQYF.